Sequencing of this T cell receptor (beta chain) was carried out in a study of T cell repertoires in cytomegalovirus infection (dated by TCRdb to between 2018 and 2021). With regard to the full study: Donor HLA type was relevant to the analysis, as public TCR beta signatures indicated carriage of CMV infection together with the matching HLA type.

The instrument given in TCRdb is Illumina HiSeq 1500. In TCRdb, the public reads were trimmed at Q25 with fastp and aligned with MiXCR, with productive beta chains retained. Rows with a matching CDR3 protein are joined into one entry that keeps the most common DNA and genes. Counted in this sample were roughly 760,000 distinct CDR3 sequences; 35% to 45% of them appeared once. Of the sample, 2.5% to 3.5% is held by the ten largest clones. On this clonotype itself: It lacks a known antigen. Per-base qualities were not stored, and no clone one base away is much larger.

The germline V gene provides CDR1 SGHDT and CDR2 YYEEEE. Trimming accounts for 2 bases at V and 11 bases at J, while the number of junction bases matched to no gene is 2. Including the terminal cysteine and phenylalanine, the CDR3 comprises 11 residues. Of all the DNA, just the CDR3 is kept, 33 bases in frame from base 1. What the study reported, not specific to this receptor: In both this cohort and an independent cohort of some 370 donors, the cumulative frequency of public TCR beta family members distinguished carriers of CMV infection plus the relevant HLA type. The ex vivo response was dominated by HLA-C-restricted CMV-specific TCR beta clonotypes, which also provided the single most frequent clonotype in two of eight donors.

Sequencing was carried out using PBMCs. The TCR was taken from a human donor in good health (CMV status not recorded). Some clones in this sample may be carry-over from other donors' samples. The rearrangement combines TRBV5-6 with TRBJ2-7; 9 bases in the junction line up with TRBD1. The DNA sequence is given as TGTGCCAGCAGCTTCGGACAGGGGAAGTACTTC. The resulting protein is CASSFGQGKYF.